The entry that follows covers one T cell receptor beta chain sequence. Its matching antigen is unknown. Clones were read by immunoSEQ multiplex PCR, and TCRdb kept only the in-frame ones, dropping some. Of more than 95,000 clones in the sample, 80% to 90% are singletons; the top ten hold approximately 22%. CDR1 MNHEY and CDR2 SMNVEV come from the germline V gene (reference sequence). This CDR3 has 14 residues. V shed 6 bases, J shed 2 bases, and the junction held 5 bases outside the gene matches. This sample was taken from a study of T cell responses to AZD1222 COVID-19 vaccine. General study results and limits: Spike was spanned by vaccine-associated CD4 TCRs, which were dominant at 160-218 and 743-854. Spike-specific TCR breadth and depth both grew after two AZD1222 doses.

The input for sequencing was peripheral blood, taken on day 0 of AZD1222 vaccination. This receptor was identified in an adult in good health. This chain uses TRBV27 with TRBJ1-2, with 8 positions matching TRBD1. CDR3: CASRQGGANYGYTF. The CDR3 nucleotides read TGTGCCAGCAGACAGGGGGGCGCCAACTATGGCTACACCTTC.